These 3 T cell receptor beta chains share one sample of origin, sequenced in a study. TCRdb itself ran the 5' RACE reads through MiXCR, one entry per CDR3 protein. The profile shows tens of thousands of distinct CDR3 sequences, less than 40% of them singletons. Sequencing was carried out using tumor-infiltrating naive CD4+ T cells sorted from the breast tumor. Stated subset: naive CD4+ T cells, CD4+CD45RA+CD25-. Receptors were obtained from a female donor with breast cancer.

This clonotype was recorded at least ten times. The CDR3 reads CASSLVRATNTEQFF. Here the CDR3 DNA reads TGTGCCAGCAGCTTAGTTCGGGCCACCAACACTGAGCAGTTCTTC. J is TRBJ2-1 and V is TRBV11-2, with no clear D. Germline loops: CDR1 SGHAT, CDR2 FQNNGV. CDR3 size: 15 residues. Deletions cut 1 base from V and 9 bases from J, with 16 bases between.

Regarding this clonotype: Being one base from a much bigger clone, this may be a read error. This chain connects TRBV6-5 to TRBJ1-1; D may be TRBD1 (5 bases). V lost 8 bases and J 0 bases, leaving 10 bases between the germline ends. CDR1 and CDR2 from the germline V gene are MNHEY and SVGAGI. This CDR3 contains 13 residues. CDR3 residues: CASGDRLNTEAFF. CDR3 DNA: TGTGCCAGCGGGGACCGCTTGAACACTGAAGCTTTCTTT.

V gene TRBV5-1 combines with J gene TRBJ2-3; 9 bases align to TRBD2. The V and J ends lost 5 bases and 2 bases, in that order; junction bases with no gene match: 6. The CDR3 sequence is 15 residues long. Germline CDR1 and CDR2: SGHRS and YFSETQ. CDR3 in amino acids: CASSSSGNPTDTQYF. The CDR3 DNA reads TGCGCCAGCAGTTCTAGCGGGAACCCCACAGATACGCAGTATTTT.